This note documents a single TCR beta chain sequence. Its antigen is as yet unknown. This specimen belongs to a study of T-cell memory formation after mild COVID-19. On the study more broadly: For the most part, TCR clusters were specific to one donor.

Germline CDR1 and CDR2: SGHVS and FQNEAQ. Trimming took off 5 bases at V and 5 bases at J, with 12 bases between the two ends. This CDR3 region has 13 residues. Constant-segment primers served in 5'RACE that generated TCR alpha and TCR beta cDNA libraries bearing sample barcodes and UMIs. TCRdb used MiXCR to reprocess the 5' RACE reads, holding one entry per CDR3 protein. This sample has about 470,000 distinct CDR3 sequences, with roughly 18% found just once. Study-level findings and limits: Clones contracting day 15 to 85 were balanced CD4/CD8; later expanders leaned CD4+. Some SARS-CoV-2-responding clones were already detected in memory before infection.

The sequence came from an adult woman who had mild COVID-19 (a few samples of this study predate the infection). Cell type and time point are not known. The V and J genes are TRBV7-8 and TRBJ2-5; D might be TRBD2 (6 bases). Sequencing input: PBMCs or a T cell subset sorted from them (not recorded which). CDR3 coding DNA: TGTGCCAGCAGCCCGACTAGATTTGAGACCCAGTACTTC. This codes for CASSPTRFETQYF.